The 14 T cell receptor beta chains given below trace back to one sample, sequenced in a study of T cell repertoires in cytomegalovirus infection. Via MiXCR, TCRdb re-called the reads, giving one row per CDR3 protein. The sample carries around 350,000 distinct CDR3 sequences, 15% to 20% recorded once. Sequenced input: PBMCs. These receptors were obtained from a human donor in good health (CMV status not recorded). Some clones in this sample may be carry-over from other donors' samples.

This clonotype appeared many times. The chain has TRBV12-3 or TRBV12-4 and TRBJ2-1; TRBD1 or TRBD2 may be the D gene (5 bases each). Trimming cost V 6 bases and J 7 bases, with 19 bases left between them. CDR3 length: 15 residues. The CDR3 spells CASSPGQGYLNEQFF. CDR3 nucleotide sequence: TGTGCCAGCAGCCCGGGGCAGGGTTACTTGAATGAGCAGTTCTTC.

This clonotype was detected a few times. DNA for the CDR3: TGTGCCAGCAGCTTACTCGACGATACGCAGTATTTT. Amino acid sequence: CASSLLDDTQYF. This chain joins TRBV7-6 and TRBJ2-3, with D unclear. Germline V lookup: CDR1 SGHVS, CDR2 FNYEAQ. The CDR3 loop spans 12 amino acids. V gave up 2 bases and J gave up 6 bases, with 6 bases separating them.

This clonotype showed up many times. J is TRBJ1-1 and V is TRBV7-2; 7 bases align to TRBD1. Germline CDR1 reads SGHTA; CDR2 reads FQGNSA. V was clipped by 3 bases and J by 1 base; unmatched bases: 5. The CDR3 extends over 15 amino acids. The CDR3 bases are TGTGCCAGCAGCTTTCAGTCAGGGGGGAACACTGAAGCTTTCTTT. Encoded protein: CASSFQSGGNTEAFF.

This clonotype was counted ten times or more. V usage is TRBV12-3 or TRBV12-4 and J usage is TRBJ2-2, with TRBD2 matching over 7 bases. The V gene end was trimmed by 7 bases and the J gene end by 7 bases; junction bases not matched to a gene: 9. CDR3 length: 14 residues. CDR3 DNA: TGTGCCAGCAAGCAAGCGGGGAGGATCGGGGAGCTGTTTTTT. This sequence encodes CASKQAGRIGELFF.

The count of this clonotype is one. A much bigger clone sits one base away, suggesting this may be a read error. The chain is built from TRBV7-6 and TRBJ2-5, with D possibly being TRBD1 or TRBD2 (5 bases each). CDR3 length equals 16 residues. Germline CDR1 reads SGHVS; CDR2 reads FNYEAQ. The CDR3, as DNA: TGTGGCAGCAGCTTAGTACGGGACCCAGCAGCGGAGACCCAGTACTTC. Its translation is CGSSLVRDPAAETQYF.

This clonotype was observed a handful of times. The chain is built from TRBV2 and TRBJ2-2; D might be TRBD1 or TRBD2, each matching 5 bases. Germline V lookup: CDR1 SNHLY, CDR2 FYNNEI. The ends were cut back, 10 bases at V and 5 bases at J, with 17 bases in the middle. The CDR3 totals 14 residues. In DNA form, the CDR3 reads TGTGCCACTTCGGGGCAGGGATATACCGGGGAGCTGTTTTTT. This codes for CATSGQGYTGELFF. Supplemented by reference TRBV2 and TRBJ2-2, the full variable domain reads EPEVTQTPSHQVTQMGQEVILRCVPISNHLYFYWYRQILGQKVEFLVSFYNNEISEKSEIFDDQFSVERPDGSNFTLKIRSTKLEDSAMYFCATSGQGYTGELFFGEGSRLTVL.

The chain links TRBV19 to TRBJ2-4; 8 bases are shared with TRBD2. The CDR3 sequence is 15 residues long. V shed 5 bases and J 12 bases; nucleotides not matched to a gene: 15. Per germline, CDR1 LNHDA and CDR2 SQIVND (reference sequence). DNA of the CDR3: TGTGCCAGTAGTCCGCCTCCGGGACTAGGTGCGGGTCAGTACTTC. Amino acid sequence: CASSPPPGLGAGQYF.

This clonotype was counted between two and nine times. V gene TRBV2 combines with J gene TRBJ2-5, with 10 bases lining up with TRBD2. The CDR3 runs to 15 residues. Germline CDR1 reads SNHLY; CDR2 reads FYNNEI. Losses at the gene ends were 10 bases for V and 5 bases for J; bases not matched to a gene: 13. CDR3 region: CAITSGSGRVETQYF. As DNA, the CDR3 is TGTGCCATCACCTCAGGAAGCGGGAGGGTGGAGACCCAGTACTTC.

The table lists this clonotype with many counts. This chain uses TRBV7-2 with TRBJ1-2; 9 bases agree with TRBD1. The CDR3 contains 14 residues. V shed 5 bases, J shed 9 bases, and the junction held 10 bases outside the gene matches. Germline values: CDR1 SGHTA, CDR2 FQGNSA. The CDR3 DNA is TGTGCCAGCAGCCAAAACAGGGGGCTTGGGCGCTACACCTTC. This encodes CASSQNRGLGRYTF.

The chain employs TRBV6-6 and TRBJ1-6; 7 bases are a match to TRBD1. V lost 5 bases and J lost 8; bases outside the gene matches: 9. Germline lookup yields CDR1 MNHNY and CDR2 SVGAGI (reference sequence). The CDR3 totals 15 residues. The CDR3 nucleotides read TGTGCCAGCAGTACCGGGACAGCGGAATATTCACCCCTCCACTTT. As protein: CASSTGTAEYSPLHF.

In this sample, this clonotype turned up many times. V gene TRBV7-2 combines with J gene TRBJ2-5; D possibly corresponds to TRBD1 (6 bases). This CDR3 is built from 17 residues. Trimming stripped 5 bases from V and 2 bases from J, with 21 bases between. CDR1 and CDR2 (germline): SGHTA, FQGNSA. Here the CDR3 reads CASSPPLGRGRQETQYF. The DNA for the CDR3 is TGTGCCAGCAGCCCCCCCCTGGGCAGGGGAAGGCAAGAGACCCAGTACTTC.

There are many counts of this clonotype. This chain joins TRBV6-5 and TRBJ2-5; D is perhaps TRBD2 (6 bases). Trimming removed 2 bases from V and 5 bases from J, with 9 bases in between. Germline CDR1 reads MNHEY; CDR2 reads SVGAGI. The CDR3 is 13 amino acids. The CDR3 here is CASSYPGVETQYF. CDR3 sequence (DNA): TGTGCCAGCAGTTACCCGGGGGTGGAGACCCAGTACTTC.

This clonotype was found many times. CDR3 in DNA: TGTGCCAGCAGCTTAGACCACTATGGCTACACCTTC. Amino acids: CASSLDHYGYTF. The gene calls are TRBV7-8 and TRBJ1-2; no reliable D call. This CDR3 contains 12 residues. Germline loops: CDR1 SGHVS, CDR2 FQNEAQ. The germline V and J ends were trimmed by 1 base and 3 bases, with 3 bases remaining between them.

This chain uses TRBV7-2 with TRBJ2-3; the match to TRBD2 covers 10 bases. CDR3 size: 20 residues. Germline V gives CDR1 SGHTA, CDR2 FQGNSA. Unmatched junction bases numbered 22, after V lost 5 bases and J lost 5 bases. The CDR3 sequence: CASSIRRAPLAGNVLDTQYF. The DNA of the CDR3 is TGTGCCAGCAGCATTCGGCGGGCCCCACTAGCGGGGAATGTATTAGATACGCAGTATTTT.